This T cell receptor (beta chain) was recorded in a study of T cell responses to AZD1222 COVID-19 vaccine. Broader study findings: Scientists sampled the repertoires only once the peak T cell response had passed. Just 5 to 7 AZD1222 recipients were seropositive at baseline. Among spike-specific TCRs, nearly half reportedly target unmutated variant regions. Females made up more of the donors, who were largely white British, and clonal diversity may have come out too low.

The CDR3 has 14 residues. The V segment lost 6 bases and the J segment 5 bases; nucleotides outside the gene matches: 4. Germline-derived CDR1 and CDR2 are SGHTA and FQGTGA. Measured with immunoSEQ multiplex PCR; TCRdb has only the in-frame clones, and not every one. The sample lists 110,000 to 150,000 clones, 92% occurring once. As to this clone: Its antigen remains unknown.

The V gene is TRBV7-3, the J gene TRBJ2-5; 12 nucleotides align to TRBD2. The receptor was derived from an adult in good health. The sequencing here drew on peripheral blood, taken on day 0 of AZD1222 vaccination. Here the CDR3 reads CASRSSGGAETQYF. DNA of the CDR3: TGTGCCAGCAGATCTAGCGGGGGGGCGGAGACCCAGTACTTC. The variable domain in full, completed from reference TRBV7-3 and TRBJ2-5, reads GAGVSQTPSNKVTEKGKYVELRCDPISGHTALYWYRQSLGQGPEFLIYFQGTGAADDSGLPNDRFFAVRPEGSVSTLKIQRTERGDSAVYLCASRSSGGAETQYFGPGTRLLVL.